This T cell receptor beta chain originates from a study of shared clonotypes between healthy human individuals. Study background: Each donor's CD4 naive and CD4 memory cells filled three plates apiece, CD8 naive two, and CD8 memory one.

The germline V and J ends were trimmed by 4 bases and 6 bases, with 17 bases remaining between them. Germline V CDR1 and CDR2: SGHTS, YDEGEE. The CDR3 is 14 residues long. An assay was performed, and its level was deep. Genomic DNA (from each subset) was split evenly across several immunoSEQ plates. Produced via immunoSEQ multiplex PCR; TCRdb's table is partial and in-frame only. Seen here are under 1,100,000 clones, around 78% observed once, and the top ten hold 0.6% to 0.7%. This clone appeared a few times. The study enrolled healthy HIV-negative adults without recent acute infections or vaccinations as donors.

The sequenced sample was memory CD4+ T cells from PBMCs. As to subset: CD45RA-negative fraction. The sequence was obtained from a man aged 18 to 29 in good health. Some clones in this sample may be carry-over from other donors' samples. This chain joins TRBV5-8 and TRBJ2-7; D is possibly TRBD1 (6 bases). CDR3 DNA: TGTGCCAGCAGCCGAACAGGGTTTAGGGGCGAGCAGTACTTC. It encodes CASSRTGFRGEQYF.